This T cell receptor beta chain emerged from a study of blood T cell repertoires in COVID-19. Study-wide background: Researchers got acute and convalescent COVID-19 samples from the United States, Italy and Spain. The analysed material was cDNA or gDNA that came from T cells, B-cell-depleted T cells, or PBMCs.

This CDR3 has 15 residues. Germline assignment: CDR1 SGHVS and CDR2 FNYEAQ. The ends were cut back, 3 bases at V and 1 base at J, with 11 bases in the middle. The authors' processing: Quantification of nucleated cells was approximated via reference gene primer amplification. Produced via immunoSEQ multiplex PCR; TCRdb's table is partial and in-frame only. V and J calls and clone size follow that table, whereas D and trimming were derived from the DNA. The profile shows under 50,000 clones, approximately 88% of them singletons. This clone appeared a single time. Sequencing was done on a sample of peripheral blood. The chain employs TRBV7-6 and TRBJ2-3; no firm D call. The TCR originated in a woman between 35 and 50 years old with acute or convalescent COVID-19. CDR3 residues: CASSFSSQGTDTQYF. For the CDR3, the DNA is TGTGCCAGCAGCTTTTCGTCTCAGGGCACAGATACGCAGTATTTT.